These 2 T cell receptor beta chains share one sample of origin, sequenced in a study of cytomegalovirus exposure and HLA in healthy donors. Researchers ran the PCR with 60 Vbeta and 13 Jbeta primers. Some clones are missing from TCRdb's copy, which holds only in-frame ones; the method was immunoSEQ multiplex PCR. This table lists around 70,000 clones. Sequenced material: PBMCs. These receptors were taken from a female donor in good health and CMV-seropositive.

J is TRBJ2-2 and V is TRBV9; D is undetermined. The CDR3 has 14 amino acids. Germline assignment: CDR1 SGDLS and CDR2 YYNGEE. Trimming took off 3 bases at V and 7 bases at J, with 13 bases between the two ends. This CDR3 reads CASSGIEVVGELFF. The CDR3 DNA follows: TGTGCCAGCAGCGGCATAGAAGTGGTCGGGGAGCTGTTTTTT.

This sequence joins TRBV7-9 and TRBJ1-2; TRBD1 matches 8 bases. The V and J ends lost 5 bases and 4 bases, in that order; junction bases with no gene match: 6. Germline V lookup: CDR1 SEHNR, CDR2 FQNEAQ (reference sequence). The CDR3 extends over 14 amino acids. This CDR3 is CASSPTGDTYGYTF. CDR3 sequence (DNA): TGTGCCAGCAGCCCGACAGGGGATACCTATGGCTACACCTTC.